The 10 T cell receptor beta chains given below trace back to one sample, sequenced in a study of blood T cells in healthy people across ages. A second PCR, run for roughly 7 to 12 cycles, used a sample-barcoded 5' primer plus a J-beta primer mix. TCRdb processed the 5' RACE reads anew with MiXCR; each CDR3 protein has one entry. In the table there are fewer than 2,000,000 distinct CDR3 sequences, around 35% of which are singletons. The sample consisted of blood. The origin of the receptors is a woman aged 25 to 45 in good health.

This clonotype was recorded a few times. The CDR3 sequence: CASSQVGGSLNTEAFF. CDR3 bases: TGTGCCAGCAGCCAAGTTGGCGGGAGTTTGAACACTGAAGCTTTCTTT. The J gene is TRBJ1-1, the V gene TRBV4-2, with D unclear. The V and J ends lost 1 base and 0 bases respectively, with 12 bases between them. The CDR3 covers 16 residues. CDR1 LGHNA and CDR2 YNFKEQ come from the germline V gene.

The rearrangement uses TRBV20-1 and TRBJ1-6; TRBD1 matches at 9 bases. There are 14 residues in the CDR3. J lost 9 bases, V lost 4 bases, and 7 bases had no gene match. Germline CDR1 and CDR2: DFQATT and SNEGSKA (reference sequence). The CDR3 sequence: CSATRDRVSSPLHF. CDR3 nucleotide sequence: TGCAGTGCTACCCGGGACAGGGTATCTTCACCCCTCCACTTT.

The chain couples TRBV5-5 to TRBJ1-6; D remains ambiguous. CDR1 is SGHKS, CDR2 YYEKEE, per germline (reference sequence). V was shortened by 2 bases and J by 10 bases, with 13 bases between the two germline ends. This CDR3 contains 14 residues. As DNA, the CDR3 is TGTGCCAGCAGCTTAGAAGGCCGAGGGTCACCCCTCCACTTT. Translation: CASSLEGRGSPLHF.

The rearrangement joins TRBV9 to TRBJ2-7, with 7 bases identical to TRBD2. The end of the DNA aligns better with TRBJ2-5, so the J call may be wrong. Germline V CDR1 and CDR2: SGDLS, YYNGEE. This CDR3 is built from 15 residues. DNA of the CDR3: TGTGCCAGCAGCCCCACCGGGAGGACTCAGGAGACCCAGTACTTC. Translation gives CASSPTGRTQETQYF.

The chain couples TRBV6-1 to TRBJ1-5, with D perhaps matching TRBD1 (5 bases). CDR1 MNHNS and CDR2 SASEGT come from the germline V gene. This CDR3 region has 14 residues. Deletions cut 7 bases from V and 4 bases from J, with 14 bases between. In DNA form, the CDR3 reads TGTGCCAGCACCGCGGGACGGTGGAATCAGCCCCAGCATTTT. As protein: CASTAGRWNQPQHF.

This clonotype was detected only a few times. The chain is built from TRBV20-1 and TRBJ2-3; D not certain. V lost 7 bases and J lost 3, with 17 bases in between. This CDR3 is 14 amino acids long. Looked up from germline, CDR1 is DFQATT and CDR2 is SNEGSKA (reference sequence). The CDR3 DNA reads TGCAGTGTCCCGCCAGCCCGCTTAACAGATACGCAGTATTTT. Residues: CSVPPARLTDTQYF.

The chain couples TRBV28 to TRBJ2-3; 9 nucleotides agree with TRBD1. Trimming removed 6 bases from V and 3 bases from J; junction bases left unmatched: 10. The CDR3 has 16 amino acids. Germline CDR1 reads MDHEN; CDR2 reads SYDVKM. The CDR3 DNA is TGTGCCAGCAGCCTTGGGACAGGGAAGGTGACAGATACGCAGTATTTT. Translated: CASSLGTGKVTDTQYF.

Ten or more counts support this clonotype. The chain carries TRBV29-1 and TRBJ2-1; TRBD2 aligns across 10 bases. Losses at the gene ends were 2 bases for V and 7 bases for J; bases not matched to a gene: 11. The CDR3 has 16 residues. Per the germline V gene, CDR1 is SQVTM and CDR2 is ANQGSEA. The CDR3 DNA is TGCAGCGTTGAATTCCCCCTAGCGGGGGTGATGAATGAGCAGTTCTTC. Translating it yields CSVEFPLAGVMNEQFF.

This clonotype came up a few times. The chain recombines TRBV4-1 with TRBJ2-7; D may match TRBD1 or TRBD2 (5 bases each). Between the trimmed V and J ends, which lost 2 bases and 0 bases, there was a span of 11 bases. The CDR3 length is 15 residues. Germline V lookup: CDR1 MGHRA, CDR2 YSYEKL. CDR3 coding DNA: TGCGCCAGCAGCCAAAGGGACCTAAGCTCCTACGAGCAGTACTTC. This encodes CASSQRDLSSYEQYF.

This clonotype was seen a handful of times. A much larger clone lies a single base off, so this may be a read error. V is TRBV12-3 or TRBV12-4 and J is TRBJ2-3; D is unresolved. CDR3 length: 13 residues. The ends were cut back, 6 bases at V and 6 bases at J, with 13 bases in the middle. CDR3 bases: TGTGCCAGCAGGTTCGATGGTAGGGATACGCAGTATTTT. Its protein product is CASRFDGRDTQYF.